This TCR beta chain originates from a study of response to subunit inactivated influenza vaccine. CDR1 is KGHDR and CDR2 is SFDVKD in the germline V gene. V lost 4 bases, J lost 2 bases, and 14 bases lay in between. CDR3 length: 15 residues. This clonotype was counted a few times. TCRdb re-derived calls from the RT-PCR reads in MiXCR, one entry per CDR3 protein. The sample consists of some 540,000 distinct CDR3 sequences, approximately 24% of them appearing once. The same data also went into a second study, on T cells expressing NK-cell markers. That work states: What made the TCR beta cDNA was 5'RACE template switching with UMIs.

The chain carries TRBV24-1 and TRBJ2-7; D uncertain. The sequence came from a man aged 45-65 years who received an inactivated influenza vaccine. Sequencing was performed on CD4+ T cells sorted from PBMCs, taken 11 to 12 days after vaccination. The CDR3 sequence: CATSDAAANPYEQYF. CDR3 nucleotides: TGTGCCACCAGTGACGCGGCTGCCAATCCCTACGAGCAGTACTTC.